These T cell receptor beta chains were read from a single sample in a study of T cell changes during pregnancy in multiple sclerosis. The table came from immunoSEQ multiplex PCR; TCRdb's copy has only in-frame clones and leaves some out. Seen here are roughly 60,000 clones, roughly 88% observed once, and the top ten hold more than 2%. The sample here was peripheral blood, taken in the second trimester of pregnancy. The source of these receptors is a female donor in good health, enrolled as a control in a pregnancy study. The CDR3 runs from the conserved cysteine through the conserved F or W. The order of the fields is D gene, V gene, clone size, J gene, CDR3 DNA, CDR3 protein. A D gene is named only where the DNA matches it firmly. Clone size is stated in some rows and not others, as once, few, many or a class when expanded.

>-|TRBV18|once|TRBJ2-1
TGTGCCAGCTCACAGCCGGGAGAATACAATGAGCAGTTCTTC
CASSQPGEYNEQFF
>-|TRBV11-1|-|TRBJ1-1
TGTGCCAGCAGCCAAGACAGCCTAACCCTGAACACTGAAGCTTTCTTT
CASSQDSLTLNTEAFF
>-|TRBV2|once|TRBJ2-7
TGTGCCAGCAGTGAAGCTGGGTCTAGCTCCTACGAGCAGTACTTC
CASSEAGSSSYEQYF
>TRBD2|TRBV29-1|-|TRBJ2-7
TGCAGCGTTGGATTAGCGGGAGGGCCTTACGAGCAGTACTTC
CSVGLAGGPYEQYF
>TRBD1|TRBV5-4|-|TRBJ2-1
TGTGCCAGCAGCTTGGTTTCCGCGACAGGGGGAAGCCAGCAGTTCTTC
CASSLVSATGGSQQFF
>TRBD1|TRBV7-9|-|TRBJ2-7
TGTGCCAGCAGCTTAGTAGGGACAGGGTCTCGAGAGCAGTACTTC
CASSLVGTGSREQYF
>TRBD1|TRBV5-1|-|TRBJ1-4
TGCGCCAGCAGCCACGGACAGGGGGCCGAAAAACTGTTTTTT
CASSHGQGAEKLFF
>-|TRBV6-6|-|TRBJ1-2
TGTGCCAGCAGCCTCACGCTAGCCGACCCTTACTATGGCTACACCTTC
CASSLTLADPYYGYTF
>-|TRBV28|-|TRBJ2-7
TGTGCCAGCAGTTTCAGGGGAAATCCCTACGAGCAGTACTTC
CASSFRGNPYEQYF
>TRBD1|TRBV7-9|-|TRBJ1-5
TGTGCCAGCAGCTTAGCCCGGGACAGTTCGAGCTCCCAGCATTTT
CASSLARDSSSSQHF
>-|TRBV7-9|-|TRBJ2-1
TGTGCCAGCAGCCAAAGCCCGGGTGAGCAGTTCTTC
CASSQSPGEQFF
>TRBD1|TRBV27|-|TRBJ2-7
TGTGCCAGCAAGGAAACTCGGACAGGGGGCAGGAAGCAGTACTTC
CASKETRTGGRKQYF
>TRBD2|TRBV6-1|-|TRBJ2-7
TGTGCCAGCAGTGAGTGGGCTAGCGGGATCTACGAGCAGTACTTC
CASSEWASGIYEQYF
>TRBD1|TRBV7-9|-|TRBJ2-7
TGTGCCAGCAGCGGACCGGGACAGGGGACCTACGAGCAGTACTTC
CASSGPGQGTYEQYF
>-|TRBV7-6|-|TRBJ1-1
TGTGCCAGCAGCATGACAGAGAACACTGAAGCTTTCTTT
CASSMTENTEAFF
>TRBD2|TRBV9|once|TRBJ2-1
TGTGCCAGCGGATTAGCGGGAGGGCCTATGAATGAGCAGTTCTTC
CASGLAGGPMNEQFF
>-|TRBV15|-|TRBJ1-5
TGTGCCACCAGCAGAGATCGGGTAGGGGTTAGCAATCAGCCCCAGCATTTT
CATSRDRVGVSNQPQHF
>TRBD1|TRBV7-6|-|TRBJ2-7
TGTGCCAGCAGCCCAGCTAACAGGGGGCGCAGAATCTACGAGCAGTACTTC
CASSPANRGRRIYEQYF
>TRBD2|TRBV7-3|-|TRBJ2-2
TGTGCCAGCAGCTTAACCTGGGGACTAGCGGGGGGACACACCCCCCCGAACACCGGGGAGCTGTTTTTT
CASSLTWGLAGGHTPPNTGELFF
>TRBD1|TRBV5-1|-|TRBJ2-5
TGCGCCAGCAGCGCCGCCCCGGGACAGGGAGGAGAGACCCAGTACTTC
CASSAAPGQGGETQYF
>-|TRBV19|few|TRBJ1-1
TGTGCCACTAAAAGGAGAGCTTTCTTT
CATKRRAFF
>-|TRBV30|-|TRBJ1-2
TGTGCCTGGAGTGAAGTAGCCCATGGCTACACCTTC
CAWSEVAHGYTF
>-|TRBV19|-|TRBJ1-3
TGTGCCAGTCCATCTAGGGACTTCTCTGGAAACACCATATATTTT
CASPSRDFSGNTIYF
>-|TRBV11-2|-|TRBJ1-3
TGTGCCAGCAGCACTCCTGTCGTCTGGGGAAACACCATATATTTT
CASSTPVVWGNTIYF
>TRBD1|TRBV5-8|-|TRBJ2-5
TGTGCCAGCAGAATAACAGGGGGCGAGACCCAGTACTTC
CASRITGGETQYF
>-|TRBV5-1|-|TRBJ2-2
TGCGCCAGCAAGCAGGGAACCACCGGGGAGCTGTTTTTT
CASKQGTTGELFF
>TRBD1|TRBV7-9|-|TRBJ1-2
TGTGCCAGCAGCTCTAGAGCCGGGACAGTTTCGTATGGCTACACCTTC
CASSSRAGTVSYGYTF
>TRBD1|TRBV2|-|TRBJ2-1
TGTGCCAGCGACGGGACAGGGGGCACTGGCTACAATGAGCAGTTCTTC
CASDGTGGTGYNEQFF
>TRBD1|TRBV7-8|-|TRBJ1-2
TGTGCCAGCAGCTTTCCGGGACAGGGGGCGAGGGGCTACACCTTC
CASSFPGQGARGYTF
>TRBD1|TRBV5-4|-|TRBJ1-1
TGTGCCAGCAGCCCAGGGACAGGGGGTATGAACACTGAAGCTTTCTTT
CASSPGTGGMNTEAFF
>TRBD2|TRBV27|-|TRBJ2-1
TGTGCCAGCAGGAAACTAGCGGGAGGGCTGAGCTCCTACAATGAGCAGTTCTTC
CASRKLAGGLSSYNEQFF